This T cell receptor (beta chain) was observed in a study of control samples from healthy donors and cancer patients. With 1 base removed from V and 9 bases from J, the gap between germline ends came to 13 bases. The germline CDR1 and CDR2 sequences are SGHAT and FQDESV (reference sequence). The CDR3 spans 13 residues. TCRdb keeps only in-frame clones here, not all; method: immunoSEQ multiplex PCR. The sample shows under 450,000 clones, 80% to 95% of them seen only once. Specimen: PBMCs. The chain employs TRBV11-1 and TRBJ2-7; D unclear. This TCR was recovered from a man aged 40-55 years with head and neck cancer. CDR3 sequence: CASSLGYPGRQYF. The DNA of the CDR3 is TGTGCCAGCAGCTTAGGCTACCCAGGAAGGCAGTACTTC. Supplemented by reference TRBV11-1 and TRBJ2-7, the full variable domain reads EAEVAQSPRYKITEKSQAVAFWCDPISGHATLYWYRQILGQGPELLVQFQDESVVDDSQLPKDRFSAERLKGVDSTLKIQPAELGDSAMYLCASSLGYPGRQYFGPGTRLTVT.